The rows below give T cell receptor beta chains drawn from one sample of a study of T cells after yellow fever vaccination. TCRdb redid the calling of the 5' RACE reads with MiXCR, one entry per CDR3 protein. The sample includes a few hundred thousand distinct CDR3 sequences, about an eighth of them seen just once. The sample here was CD4+ T cells sorted from PBMCs, taken 45 days after the yellow fever booster vaccination. The receptors derive from a man aged 25 to 40 who received the YFV17D yellow fever vaccine. Each CDR3 is given with its conserved first and last residue. D genes are given only for firm matches. Clone size is given for some rows only: seen once, a few or many times, or a class if the clone is expanded.

D gene,J gene,clone size,V gene,CDR3 DNA,CDR3 protein
-,TRBJ2-7,many,TRBV20-1,TGCAGTGCTAATGGAGGGGGCGCCACCTCCTACGAGCAGTACTTC,CSANGGGATSYEQYF
TRBD1,TRBJ1-2,few,TRBV7-9,TGTGCCAGCAGCCCGGACAGGGTTCGCTATGGCTACACCTTC,CASSPDRVRYGYTF
-,TRBJ1-1,few,TRBV6-5,TGTGCCACCGGCGGGGGGGGGATGAACACTGAAGCTTTCTTT,CATGGGGMNTEAFF
TRBD2,TRBJ2-1,-,TRBV29-1,TGCAGCGTTGAACCGGGACTAGCGAGGAATGAGCAGTTCTTC,CSVEPGLARNEQFF
TRBD2,TRBJ2-7,few,TRBV9,TGTGCCAGCAGCCGCGGGACTAGCGGTTTCGTCGAGCAGTACTTC,CASSRGTSGFVEQYF
-,TRBJ1-5,-,TRBV19,TGTGCCAGTAGTCCGGAGGCAGGCAATCAGCCCCAGCATTTT,CASSPEAGNQPQHF
-,TRBJ1-4,few,TRBV12-3/TRBV12-4,TGTGCCAGCAGTTTAGACCAGACCGCCCCAGGTGAAAAACTGTTTTTT,CASSLDQTAPGEKLFF
-,TRBJ2-1,-,TRBV12-3/TRBV12-4,TGTGCCAGCAGTTACGAGTTCTTC,CASSYEFF
-,TRBJ1-5,-,TRBV2,TGTGCCAGCAGTGTGCTGACAGCGGCTTGGGGCAATCAGCCCCAGCATTTT,CASSVLTAAWGNQPQHF
TRBD1,TRBJ1-1,-,TRBV5-1,TGCGCCAGCAGACGACAGGGGACGAATTTGGACACTGAAGCTTTCTTT,CASRRQGTNLDTEAFF
TRBD1,TRBJ1-2,few,TRBV20-1,TGCAGTTCAACACCGGGACAGAGCTATGGCTACACCTTC,CSSTPGQSYGYTF
-,TRBJ1-5,-,TRBV10-3,TGTGCCATCAGTGAGTCTCGGAAAGCCGCTTCCAATCAGCCCCAGCATTTT,CAISESRKAASNQPQHF
TRBD1,TRBJ1-1,-,TRBV3-1,TGTGCCAGCAGCCAAGGAACAGGGGGCCTCACTGAAGCTTTCTTT,CASSQGTGGLTEAFF
-,TRBJ2-1,many,TRBV7-6,TGTGCCAGCAGCCCAAGCGGCACTTACAATGAGCAGTTCTTC,CASSPSGTYNEQFF
TRBD1,TRBJ1-5,few,TRBV27,TGTGCCAGCAGTTTATCCGGGACAGGGGTTCAGCCCCAGCATTTT,CASSLSGTGVQPQHF
-,TRBJ1-1,few,TRBV28,TGTGCCAGCAGTTCCGACACTGAAGCTTTCTTT,CASSSDTEAFF
-,TRBJ1-1,few,TRBV29-1,TGCAGCGTCGCCCCGACATTTGAAGCTTTCTTT,CSVAPTFEAFF
TRBD1,TRBJ2-2,few,TRBV14,TGTGCCAGCAGCCACTGGACAGGGGGCTGGACCGGGGAGCTGTTTTTT,CASSHWTGGWTGELFF
-,TRBJ2-7,few,TRBV4-3,TGCGCCAGCAGCCAAGCCGACCAGGGAGGCTACGAGCAGTACTTC,CASSQADQGGYEQYF
-,TRBJ2-1,-,TRBV11-2,TGTGCCAGCAGCTTTAAGAGGAGCTCCTACAATGAGCAGTTCTTC,CASSFKRSSYNEQFF
-,TRBJ2-7,-,TRBV7-2,TGTGCCAGCAGCTTCATGACTAGTATCGAGCAGTACTTC,CASSFMTSIEQYF
-,TRBJ2-1,-,TRBV11-2,TGTGCCAGCAGATTAGTCTCTGGAGCCAGACTAAATCGCAATGAGCAGTTCTTC,CASRLVSGARLNRNEQFF
-,TRBJ2-1,few,TRBV20-1,TGCAGTGCTAGGGGCGCGGCGGATAGGCAGTTCTTC,CSARGAADRQFF
-,TRBJ2-3,-,TRBV20-1,TGCAGTGCGATTAGCGGACTAAGCACAGATACGCAGTATTTT,CSAISGLSTDTQYF
-,TRBJ2-7,few,TRBV18,TGTGCCAGCTCGGCGCAACAGGCCGAGCAGTACTTC,CASSAQQAEQYF
-,TRBJ2-1,few,TRBV14,TGTGCCAGCAGCCCTCGGGAAGGCGGACCTTACAATGAGCAGTTCTTC,CASSPREGGPYNEQFF
-,TRBJ1-3,-,TRBV5-1,TGCGCCAGCAGCCCGGGACACTCTGGAAACACCATATATTTT,CASSPGHSGNTIYF
-,TRBJ1-3,-,TRBV28,TGTGCCAGCAGTTTAATTGGACACCTCACCTCTGGAAACACCATATATTTT,CASSLIGHLTSGNTIYF
-,TRBJ2-2,few,TRBV6-5,TGTGCCACCCAAGGAGGATTTGGGGAGCTGTTTTTT,CATQGGFGELFF
-,TRBJ2-3,few,TRBV27,TGTGCCAGCAGTTTTGCCGGGAGAACAGATACGCAGTATTTT,CASSFAGRTDTQYF
TRBD1,TRBJ2-2,-,TRBV10-3,TGTGCCATACAGGGGCCATCGAACACCGGGGAGCTGTTTTTT,CAIQGPSNTGELFF
-,TRBJ2-3,-,TRBV6-1,TGTGCCAGCAGTGAACGTATTGGCACAGATACGCAGTATTTT,CASSERIGTDTQYF
TRBD1,TRBJ2-2,few,TRBV5-5,TGTGCCAGCAGCCTACAGGGGGCAGGAACCGGGGAGCTGTTTTTT,CASSLQGAGTGELFF
TRBD1,TRBJ1-6,few,TRBV20-1,TGCAGTGCTAGAGACGCGGGACAGGGGTGGAATTCACCCCTCCACTTT,CSARDAGQGWNSPLHF
TRBD2,TRBJ2-1,-,TRBV20-1,TGCAGTGCTAGAGACCAGACTAGCGGGAGATACAATGAGCAGTTCTTC,CSARDQTSGRYNEQFF
TRBD1,TRBJ2-3,few,TRBV20-1,TGCAGTGGCTCGGACAGGGGTACAGATACGCAGTATTTT,CSGSDRGTDTQYF
-,TRBJ2-3,few,TRBV20-1,TGCAGTGCTAGAGGTGCCCAGATAAATACGCAGTATTTT,CSARGAQINTQYF
-,TRBJ2-2,few,TRBV18,TGTGCCAGCTCACCTTCCGGGACTCGCAGGGAGCTGTTTTTT,CASSPSGTRRELFF
TRBD2,TRBJ2-5,-,TRBV14,TGTGCCAGCAGCCTTAGCGGGAGATTGGGAGAGACCCAGTACTTC,CASSLSGRLGETQYF
-,TRBJ2-3,few,TRBV7-8,TGTGCCAGCAGCGACCGGGGGACAAGAAGGACAGATACGCAGTATTTT,CASSDRGTRRTDTQYF
-,TRBJ2-1,-,TRBV18,TGTGCCAGCTCACCAGGGAGCAGCTCCTACAATGAGCAGTTCTTC,CASSPGSSSYNEQFF
-,TRBJ1-4,few,TRBV29-1,TGCAGTGTCCAGGACGGAGATGAAAAACTGTTTTTT,CSVQDGDEKLFF
-,TRBJ2-1,few,TRBV4-3,TGCGCCAGCAGCCAAGTGACCGTGGGGACCCGGGCATACAATGAGCAGTTCTTC,CASSQVTVGTRAYNEQFF
-,TRBJ2-1,-,TRBV12-5,TGTGCTAGTGGTTTGACGACCAGCATCTTC,CASGLTTSIF
-,TRBJ2-5,many,TRBV7-2,TGTGCCAGCAGCTTATTTACGGGAGAGACCCAGTACTTC,CASSLFTGETQYF
-,TRBJ2-7,-,TRBV3-1,TGTGCCCGCAATTCTCCGCCACGGGGCCGGACTTCACCCCTGGTCGAGCAGTACTTC,CARNSPPRGRTSPLVEQYF
TRBD1,TRBJ2-2,few,TRBV7-7,TGTGCTAGCAGCGTGACAGGGAGTTTTCGAACCGGGGAGCTGTTTTTT,CASSVTGSFRTGELFF
-,TRBJ1-1,once,TRBV12-3/TRBV12-4,TGTGCCAGCGGGGGGGGGGGGAACACTGAAGCTTTCTTT,CASGGGGNTEAFF
-,TRBJ1-5,-,TRBV10-1,TGCGCCAGCAGTGTAGACACCAGTGGGCCCCAGCATTTT,CASSVDTSGPQHF
TRBD2,TRBJ2-3,few,TRBV5-5,TGTGCCAGCAGCTTGGGACTAGCGAGCGTCAGGACAGATACGCAGTATTTT,CASSLGLASVRTDTQYF
TRBD1,TRBJ2-7,-,TRBV10-3,TGTGCCATTCGGGACAGGGGGCTGCACGAGCAGTACTTC,CAIRDRGLHEQYF
-,TRBJ2-1,-,TRBV24-1,TGTGCCACCAGTGATCCCCTCGGGGGCAACTCGAGCTCCTACAACGAGCAGTTCTTC,CATSDPLGGNSSSYNEQFF
-,TRBJ2-7,-,TRBV5-4,TGTGCCAGCAGCTTTACCAGGGATGGCGAGCAGTACTTC,CASSFTRDGEQYF